One and the same sample provided the 18 T cell receptor beta chains below, sequenced in a study of human T cells and chemical hapten exposure. The time point is: pre-sensitization, week 0. Treatment described: therapeutic diphenylcyclopropenone sensitization with weekly scalp DPC. TCRdb redid the calling of the RACE reads with MiXCR, one entry per CDR3 protein. The sample holds about 270,000 distinct CDR3 sequences, over 7.5% seen once. Specimen: whole blood, collected in connection with sensitization to the hapten diphenylcyclopropenone (DPC). The receptors come from a young man with alopecia areata. Some clones in this sample may be carry-over from other donors' samples.

The chain is built from TRBV6-5 and TRBJ1-5; weak D call: TRBD1 (6 bases). The V gene's germline CDR1 is MNHEY and CDR2 SVGAGI. This CDR3 comprises 15 residues. With 5 bases removed from V and 0 bases from J, the gap between germline ends came to 11 bases. This CDR3 reads CASSETGISNQPQHF. DNA of the CDR3: TGTGCCAGCAGTGAGACAGGTATTAGCAATCAGCCCCAGCATTTT.

This clonotype was recorded at least ten times. The chain joins TRBV4-2 to TRBJ2-1; D perhaps matches TRBD1 (6 bases). Deletions cut 5 bases from V and 10 bases from J, with 24 bases between. In germline, CDR1 is LGHNA, CDR2 YNFKEQ. This CDR3 has 16 amino acids. The CDR3 DNA follows: TGTGCCAGCAGCGCCCAGACAGGCCTCCAGACAAGAGAGCAGTTCTTC. This sequence encodes CASSAQTGLQTREQFF.

V gene TRBV18 combines with J gene TRBJ2-3; a possible D gene is TRBD2 (6 bases). V dropped 3 bases and J dropped 2 bases, with 12 bases sitting between them. Looked up from germline, CDR1 is KGHSH and CDR2 is LQKENI. The CDR3 contains 15 residues. CDR3 amino acids: CASSPSEGPTDTQYF. Written as DNA, the CDR3 is TGTGCCAGCTCACCTTCGGAGGGGCCCACAGATACGCAGTATTTT.

V gene TRBV6-1 combines with J gene TRBJ1-3, with D perhaps matching TRBD1 (5 bases). The CDR3 is 15 residues long. V dropped 3 bases and J dropped 0 bases, with 9 bases sitting between them. The germline CDR1 and CDR2 sequences are MNHNS and SASEGT. The CDR3: CASSDGQLSGNTIYF. The CDR3 nucleotides are TGTGCCAGCAGTGATGGACAACTCTCTGGAAACACCATATATTTT.

Ten or more counts support this clonotype. The gene calls are TRBV4-3 and TRBJ2-1; the match to TRBD1 covers 8 bases. The CDR3 runs 16 residues. CDR1 is LGHNA, CDR2 YSLEER, per germline. The J segment lost 0 bases and the V segment lost 3 bases, leaving 4 bases of the junction unmatched. CDR3: CASSQDRASSYNEQFF. The CDR3 coding sequence is TGCGCCAGCAGCCAGGACAGGGCGAGCTCCTACAATGAGCAGTTCTTC.

This clonotype turned up a few times. J is TRBJ2-6 and V is TRBV5-1, with a weak D call TRBD2 (6 bases). The CDR3 length is 15 residues. V lost 6 bases and J 3 bases, leaving 13 bases between the germline ends. The V gene's germline CDR1 is SGHRS and CDR2 YFSETQ. CDR3 region: CASTRDGGGANVLTF. The CDR3 DNA sequence: TGCGCCAGCACCCGGGACGGGGGTGGGGCCAACGTCCTGACTTTC.

A few counts support this clonotype. The chain links TRBV29-1 to TRBJ2-1, with D tentatively TRBD1 or TRBD2 (5 bases each). This CDR3 contains 14 residues. Germline V gives CDR1 SQVTM, CDR2 ANQGSEA. Trimming stripped 4 bases from V and 6 bases from J, with 16 bases between. CDR3 region: CSVGPQGRGNEQFF. CDR3 nucleotide sequence: TGCAGCGTTGGCCCCCAGGGCCGGGGCAATGAGCAGTTCTTC.

This clonotype was observed a handful of times. V is TRBV4-1 and J is TRBJ1-6; 7 nucleotides align to TRBD1. J was trimmed by 0 bases and V by 4 bases; bases with no gene match: 6. Germline-derived CDR1 and CDR2 are MGHRA and YSYEKL. CDR3 length: 17 amino acids. CDR3 coding DNA: TGCGCCAGCAGCCGTGACAGGGTTCCCTCCTATAATTCACCCCTCCACTTT. Encoded protein: CASSRDRVPSYNSPLHF.

This clonotype was seen at least ten times. The gene calls are TRBV2 and TRBJ2-1; D unresolved. Germline CDR1 and CDR2: SNHLY and FYNNEI. V was shortened by 2 bases and J by 8 bases, with 10 bases between the two germline ends. The CDR3 contains 13 residues. The CDR3 loop reads CASSERVADEQFF. The CDR3 DNA sequence: TGTGCCAGCAGTGAAAGGGTGGCCGATGAGCAGTTCTTC.

The sample holds many counts of this clonotype. The rearrangement links TRBV11-1 to TRBJ2-1; D is unclear. Germline V lookup: CDR1 SGHAT, CDR2 FQDESV (reference sequence). The ends were cut back, 5 bases at V and 9 bases at J, with 14 bases in the middle. CDR3 length: 13 amino acids. The CDR3 protein is CASSQDRKGEQFF. The CDR3 nucleotides read TGTGCCAGCAGCCAGGATAGGAAGGGTGAGCAGTTCTTC.

The V and J genes are TRBV28 and TRBJ2-1; 7 nucleotides align to TRBD2. With V trimmed by 3 bases and J by 10 bases, 15 bases remained unmatched. The CDR3 loop spans 16 amino acids. Germline V lookup: CDR1 MDHEN, CDR2 SYDVKM. The CDR3 sequence is CASSFIRASGSREQFF. CDR3 in DNA: TGTGCCAGCAGTTTTATTCGGGCTAGCGGCTCAAGAGAGCAGTTCTTC.

This clonotype appeared a few times. The chain carries TRBV25-1 and TRBJ1-1; possibly TRBD1 for D (6 bases). The CDR3 is made up of 15 amino acids. The ends were cut back, 0 bases at V and 0 bases at J, with 8 bases in the middle. Per the germline V gene, CDR1 is MGHDK and CDR2 is SYGVNS. CDR3 sequence (DNA): TGTGCCAGCAGTGAATACGGACAGCTGAACACTGAAGCTTTCTTT. It translates to CASSEYGQLNTEAFF.

This sequence joins TRBV4-3 and TRBJ1-4; 9 bases map to TRBD1. V lost 2 bases and J lost 8; bases outside the gene matches: 9. Germline lookup yields CDR1 LGHNA and CDR2 YSLEER. CDR3 size: 16 residues. The CDR3 nucleotides read TGCGCCAGCAGCCAAAGCCGGGACAGGGTTTACGAAAAACTGTTTTTT. Its protein product is CASSQSRDRVYEKLFF.

The rearrangement joins TRBV27 to TRBJ1-1, with D unclear. The CDR3 runs 11 residues. Per the germline V gene, CDR1 is MNHEY and CDR2 is SMNVEV (reference sequence). The V end lost 4 bases, the J end lost 8 bases, and 8 bases lay between the germline ends. The CDR3 region has the DNA TGTGCCAGCAGTTCCGGAGGGGAAGCTTTCTTT. It is translated as CASSSGGEAFF.

This clonotype was observed a few times. The chain combines TRBV6-2 or TRBV6-3 with TRBJ2-5, with D perhaps TRBD1 (5 bases). The CDR3 has 18 amino acids. Germline CDR1 is MNHEY and CDR2 is SVGEGT. V lost 3 bases, J lost 1 base, and 21 bases lay in between. CDR3 coding DNA: TGTGCCAGCAGTTATCAACTGCCCGTTGTTGGGGCCCAAGAGACCCAGTACTTC. Amino acids: CASSYQLPVVGAQETQYF.

This clonotype was counted only a few times. V usage is TRBV7-2 and J usage is TRBJ2-3; D is undetermined. CDR1 is SGHTA and CDR2 is FQGNSA in the germline V gene. The CDR3 has 14 residues. Between the trimmed V and J ends, which lost 0 bases and 4 bases, there was a span of 8 bases. Here the CDR3 DNA reads TGTGCCAGCAGCTTAGCGGGTTGGGCAGATACGCAGTATTTT. Translating gives CASSLAGWADTQYF.

The chain is built from TRBV5-1 and TRBJ2-7; perhaps TRBD2 as D (6 bases). CDR3 length: 16 amino acids. Deletions cut 0 bases from V and 3 bases from J, with 16 bases between. The germline CDR1 and CDR2 sequences are SGHRS and YFSETQ. The CDR3 nucleotides read TGCGCCAGCAGCTTGGGTGCTAGATCGGACTACTACGAGCAGTACTTC. Protein sequence: CASSLGARSDYYEQYF.

This clonotype has a count of ten or more. The V and J genes are TRBV4-1 and TRBJ1-1; 7 bases are shared with TRBD1. Per germline, CDR1 MGHRA and CDR2 YSYEKL. The CDR3 has 14 amino acids. The junction had 6 bases not matched to a gene; V was cut back by 1 base and J by 7 bases. CDR3 sequence (DNA): TGCGCCAGCAGCCAAGCGGGGACAGCGTATGAAGCTTTCTTT. Its translation: CASSQAGTAYEAFF.